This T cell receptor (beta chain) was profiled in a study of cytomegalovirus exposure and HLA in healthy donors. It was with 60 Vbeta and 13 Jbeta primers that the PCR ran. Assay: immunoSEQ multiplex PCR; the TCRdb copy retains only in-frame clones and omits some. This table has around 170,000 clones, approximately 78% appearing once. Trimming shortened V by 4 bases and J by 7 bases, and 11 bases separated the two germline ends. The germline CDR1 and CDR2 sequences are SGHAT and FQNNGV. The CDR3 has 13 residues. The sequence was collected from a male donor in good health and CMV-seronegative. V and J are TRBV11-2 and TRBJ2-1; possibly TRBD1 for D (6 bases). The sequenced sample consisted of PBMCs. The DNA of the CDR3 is TGTGCCAGCAGCTCTCCGCAGGGGAATGAGCAGTTCTTC. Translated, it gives CASSSPQGNEQFF.